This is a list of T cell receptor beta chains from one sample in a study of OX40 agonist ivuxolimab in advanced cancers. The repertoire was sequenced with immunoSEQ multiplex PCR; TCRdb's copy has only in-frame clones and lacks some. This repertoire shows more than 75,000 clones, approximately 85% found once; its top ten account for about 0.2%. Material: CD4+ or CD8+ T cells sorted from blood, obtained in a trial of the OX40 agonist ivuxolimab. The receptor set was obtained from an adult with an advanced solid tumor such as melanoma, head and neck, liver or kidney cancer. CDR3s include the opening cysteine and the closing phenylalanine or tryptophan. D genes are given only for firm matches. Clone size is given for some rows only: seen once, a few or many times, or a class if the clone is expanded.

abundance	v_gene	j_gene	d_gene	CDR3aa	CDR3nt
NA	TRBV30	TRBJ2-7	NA	CAWSVGTNNGYEQYF	TGTGCCTGGAGTGTGGGGACAAATAACGGATACGAGCAGTACTTC
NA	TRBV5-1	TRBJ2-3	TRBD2	CASSGGAGVTTDTQYF	TGCGCCAGCTCCGGAGGTGCGGGGGTCACTACAGATACGCAGTATTTT
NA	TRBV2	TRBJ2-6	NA	CASRKPLYSGANVLTF	TGTGCCAGCAGGAAACCTCTCTACTCTGGGGCCAACGTCCTGACTTTC
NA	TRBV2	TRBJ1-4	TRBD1	CASSGLTGGEKLFF	TGTGCCAGCAGTGGCCTGACAGGGGGTGAAAAACTGTTTTTT
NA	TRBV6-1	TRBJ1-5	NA	CASRGIKGNQPQHF	TGTGCCAGCAGGGGAATCAAGGGAAATCAGCCCCAGCATTTT
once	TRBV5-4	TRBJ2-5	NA	CASSGEWEETQYF	TGTGCCAGCAGCGGGGAGTGGGAAGAGACCCAGTACTTC
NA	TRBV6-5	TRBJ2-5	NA	CASSYAAFFEETQYF	TGTGCCAGCAGTTACGCCGCGTTTTTTGAGGAGACCCAGTACTTC
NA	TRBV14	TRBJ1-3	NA	CASSPVGGLGAGNTIYF	TGTGCCAGCAGCCCCGTCGGGGGATTAGGGGCTGGAAACACCATATATTTT
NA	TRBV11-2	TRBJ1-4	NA	CASSLLSEKLFF	TGTGCCAGCAGCCTCCTCTCTGAAAAACTGTTTTTT
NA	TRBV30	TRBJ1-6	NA	CAWSVRDLYYNSPLHF	TGTGCCTGGAGTGTACGGGATCTTTACTATAATTCACCCCTCCACTTT
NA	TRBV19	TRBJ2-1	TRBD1	CASSRTRDRSSYNEQFF	TGTGCCAGTAGTCGAACACGGGACAGGAGCTCCTACAATGAGCAGTTCTTC
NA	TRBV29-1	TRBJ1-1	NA	CSVSRVRAFF	TGCAGCGTCTCCCGGGTGCGAGCTTTCTTT
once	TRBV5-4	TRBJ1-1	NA	CASSLQGTANTEAFF	TGTGCCAGCAGCTTGCAGGGGACGGCGAACACTGAAGCTTTCTTT
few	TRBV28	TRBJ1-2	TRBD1	CASNGQGAGYTF	TGTGCCAGCAACGGTCAGGGGGCTGGCTACACCTTC
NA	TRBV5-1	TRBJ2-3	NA	CASSLGHAVSTDTQYF	TGCGCCAGCAGCTTGGGACATGCCGTTAGCACAGATACGCAGTATTTT
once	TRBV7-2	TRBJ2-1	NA	CASSLGGSVSHNEQFF	TGTGCCAGCAGCTTAGGGGGTAGCGTTTCCCACAATGAGCAGTTCTTC
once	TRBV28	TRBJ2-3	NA	CASSPPTGYSTDTQYF	TGTGCCAGCAGCCCGCCGACTGGGTATAGCACAGATACGCAGTATTTT
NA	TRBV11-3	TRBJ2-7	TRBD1	CASSLEPGTGVYF	TGTGCCAGCAGCTTAGAGCCCGGGACAGGGGTGTACTTC
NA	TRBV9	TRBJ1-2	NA	CASSVEPGHSNYGYTF	TGTGCCAGCAGCGTAGAACCGGGACACTCTAACTATGGCTACACCTTC
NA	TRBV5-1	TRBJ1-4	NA	CASGIQGLEEKLFF	TGCGCCAGCGGGATACAAGGCCTGGAGGAAAAACTGTTTTTT
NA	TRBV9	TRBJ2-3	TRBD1	CASSVGTGSTDTQYF	TGTGCCAGCAGCGTCGGGACAGGAAGCACAGATACGCAGTATTTT
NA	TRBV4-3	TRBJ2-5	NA	CASSQELGRAETQYF	TGCGCCAGCAGCCAAGAATTAGGACGGGCAGAGACCCAGTACTTC
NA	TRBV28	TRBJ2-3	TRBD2	CASSRLASTDTQYF	TGTGCCAGCAGCCGACTAGCTAGCACAGATACGCAGTATTTT
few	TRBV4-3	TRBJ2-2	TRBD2	CASSQEPGGSTGELFF	TGCGCCAGCAGCCAAGAACCGGGAGGGAGCACCGGGGAGCTGTTTTTT
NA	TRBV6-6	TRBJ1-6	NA	CASSYGAGGGDSPLHF	TGTGCCAGCAGTTACGGGGCCGGGGGGGGAGATTCACCCCTCCACTTT
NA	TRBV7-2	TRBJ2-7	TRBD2	CASSAASGISYEQYF	TGTGCCAGCAGCGCCGCTAGCGGGATCTCCTACGAGCAGTACTTC
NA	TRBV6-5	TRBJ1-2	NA	CASSYSKFGYGYTF	TGTGCCAGCAGTTACTCCAAATTTGGCTATGGCTACACCTTC
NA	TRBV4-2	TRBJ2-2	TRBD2	CASSLGLAETGELFF	TGTGCCAGCAGCTTGGGACTAGCTGAGACCGGGGAGCTGTTTTTT
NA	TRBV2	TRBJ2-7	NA	CASTQSGTASYEQYF	TGTGCCAGCACCCAAAGCGGGACAGCCTCCTACGAGCAGTACTTC
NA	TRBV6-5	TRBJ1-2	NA	CASSYRIGYGYTF	TGTGCCAGCAGTTACCGAATAGGCTATGGCTACACCTTC
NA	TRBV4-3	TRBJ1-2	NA	CASSQADNWQVSYGYTF	TGCGCCAGCAGCCAAGCGGATAATTGGCAGGTCTCCTATGGCTACACCTTC
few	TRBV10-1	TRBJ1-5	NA	CASSEGVNQPQHF	TGCGCCAGCAGCGAGGGAGTGAATCAGCCCCAGCATTTT
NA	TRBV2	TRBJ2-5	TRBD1	CASRRRDRGRETQYF	TGTGCCAGCAGACGCCGGGACAGGGGGCGCGAGACCCAGTACTTC
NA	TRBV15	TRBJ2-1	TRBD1	CATSIRTGSYNEQFF	TGTGCCACCAGCATTAGGACAGGCTCCTACAATGAGCAGTTCTTC
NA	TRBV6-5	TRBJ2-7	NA	CASSPRGAYEQYF	TGTGCCAGCAGTCCCAGGGGGGCCTACGAGCAGTACTTC
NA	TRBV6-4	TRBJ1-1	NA	CASSDSTGTEAFF	TGTGCCAGCAGTGACTCCACAGGGACTGAAGCTTTCTTT
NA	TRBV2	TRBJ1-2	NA	CASAELGDVVGYTF	TGTGCCAGCGCTGAACTGGGGGATGTCGTAGGCTACACCTTC
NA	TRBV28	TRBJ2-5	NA	CASSPEGRSDGETQYF	TGTGCCAGCAGCCCCGAGGGGCGGTCTGATGGAGAGACCCAGTACTTC
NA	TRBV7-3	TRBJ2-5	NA	CASSSAVTQYF	TGTGCCAGCAGCTCAGCGGTAACCCAGTACTTC
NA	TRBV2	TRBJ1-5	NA	CASSEMTSRSSQPQHF	TGTGCCAGCAGTGAGATGACTTCTCGTTCGAGTCAGCCCCAGCATTTT
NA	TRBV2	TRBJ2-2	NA	CASSGQATGELFF	TGTGCCAGCAGTGGACAGGCCACCGGGGAGCTGTTTTTT
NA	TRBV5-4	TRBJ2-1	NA	CASSLLGDEDNEQFF	TGTGCCAGCAGCTTACTAGGGGACGAAGACAATGAGCAGTTCTTC
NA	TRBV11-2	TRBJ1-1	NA	CASSKREFTNTEAFF	TGTGCCAGCAGCAAAAGGGAGTTCACCAACACTGAAGCTTTCTTT
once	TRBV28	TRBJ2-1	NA	CASSLKLYNEQFF	TGTGCCAGCAGTTTAAAGCTCTACAATGAGCAGTTCTTC
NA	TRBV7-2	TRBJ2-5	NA	CASSLVVGLRTETQYF	TGTGCCAGCAGCTTAGTGGTGGGACTCCGAACGGAGACCCAGTACTTC
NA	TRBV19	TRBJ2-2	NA	CASSKTTYTGELFF	TGTGCCAGTAGTAAAACTACCTATACCGGGGAGCTGTTTTTT
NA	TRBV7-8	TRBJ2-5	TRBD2	CASSGGGGKETQYF	TGTGCCAGCAGCGGAGGCGGGGGTAAAGAGACCCAGTACTTC
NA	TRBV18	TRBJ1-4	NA	CASSFPGLEKLFF	TGTGCCAGCTCGTTTCCAGGGCTTGAAAAACTGTTTTTT
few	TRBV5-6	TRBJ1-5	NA	CASSWWGLATVSF	TGTGCCAGCAGCTGGTGGGGATTAGCGACCGTATCCTTT
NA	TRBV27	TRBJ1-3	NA	CASSLKHSLLSGNTIYF	TGTGCCAGCAGTTTAAAGCACAGCCTCCTCTCTGGAAACACCATATATTTT
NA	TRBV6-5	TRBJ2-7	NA	CASSYSRGGDEQYF	TGTGCCAGCAGTTACTCAAGGGGAGGCGACGAGCAGTACTTC
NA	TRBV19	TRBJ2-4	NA	CASSRALESIQYF	TGTGCCAGTTCCAGGGCCCTAGAAAGCATTCAGTACTTC
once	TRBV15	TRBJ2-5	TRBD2	CATSRSRGVQETQYF	TGTGCCACCAGCAGATCCCGGGGGGTCCAAGAGACCCAGTACTTC
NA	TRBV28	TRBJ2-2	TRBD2	CASSTGLAGDRTGELFF	TGTGCCAGCAGTACGGGACTAGCGGGGGACAGGACCGGGGAGCTGTTTTTT
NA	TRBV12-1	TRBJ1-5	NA	CASSFGAGAEGQPQHF	NA
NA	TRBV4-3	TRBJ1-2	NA	CASSQEVGGGYTF	TGCGCCAGCAGCCAAGAAGTGGGGGGAGGCTACACCTTC
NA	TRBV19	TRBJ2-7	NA	CASSIDAAFSYEQYF	TGTGCCAGTAGTATAGACGCGGCGTTCTCCTACGAGCAGTACTTC